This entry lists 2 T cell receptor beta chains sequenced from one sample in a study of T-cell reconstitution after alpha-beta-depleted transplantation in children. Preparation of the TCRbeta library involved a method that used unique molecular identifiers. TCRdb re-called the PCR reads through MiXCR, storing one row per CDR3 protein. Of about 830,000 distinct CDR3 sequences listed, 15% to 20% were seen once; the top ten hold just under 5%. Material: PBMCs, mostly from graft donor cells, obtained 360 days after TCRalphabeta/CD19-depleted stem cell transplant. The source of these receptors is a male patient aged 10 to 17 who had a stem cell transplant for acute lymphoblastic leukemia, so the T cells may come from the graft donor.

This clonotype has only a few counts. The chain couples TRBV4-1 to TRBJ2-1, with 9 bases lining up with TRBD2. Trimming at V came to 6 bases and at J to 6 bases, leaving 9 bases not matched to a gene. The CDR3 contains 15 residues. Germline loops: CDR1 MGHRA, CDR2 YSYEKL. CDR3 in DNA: TGCGCCAGCAGGGCGATAGCGGGAGTGGGCAATGAGCAGTTCTTC. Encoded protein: CASRAIAGVGNEQFF.

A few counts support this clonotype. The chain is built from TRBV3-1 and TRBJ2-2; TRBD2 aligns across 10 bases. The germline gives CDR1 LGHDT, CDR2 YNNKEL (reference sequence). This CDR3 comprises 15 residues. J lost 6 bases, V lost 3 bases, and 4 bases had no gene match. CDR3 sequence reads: CASSHLAGDAGELFF. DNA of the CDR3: TGTGCCAGCAGCCACCTAGCGGGAGACGCCGGGGAGCTGTTTTTT.